This paragraph covers one T cell receptor (beta chain) sequence. Antigen specificity is unknown. This record belongs to a study of graft-versus-host responses after intestinal transplantation. Study-level background: Tacrolimus plus steroids were given to all recipients for about 3 years, preceded by anti-thymocyte globulin induction.

Between the trimmed V and J ends, which lost 1 base and 6 bases, there was a span of 12 bases. The CDR3 extends over 14 amino acids. The V gene's germline CDR1 is SGHTS and CDR2 YDEGEE. Method: immunoSEQ multiplex PCR; TCRdb's copy keeps in-frame clones and lacks some. Found here are under 95,000 clones, roughly 80% of them singletons; the top ten hold 0.83%. The J gene is TRBJ2-3, the V gene TRBV5-8; unclear D gene. Sequenced here: unstimulated CD4+ T cells sorted from spleen or lymph node cells, sampled before intestinal transplant. The sequence came from a human donor who received an intestinal transplant. As DNA, the CDR3 is TGTGCCAGCAGCTTGTTTAGTCGGCGGGATACGCAGTATTTT. This codes for CASSLFSRRDTQYF.